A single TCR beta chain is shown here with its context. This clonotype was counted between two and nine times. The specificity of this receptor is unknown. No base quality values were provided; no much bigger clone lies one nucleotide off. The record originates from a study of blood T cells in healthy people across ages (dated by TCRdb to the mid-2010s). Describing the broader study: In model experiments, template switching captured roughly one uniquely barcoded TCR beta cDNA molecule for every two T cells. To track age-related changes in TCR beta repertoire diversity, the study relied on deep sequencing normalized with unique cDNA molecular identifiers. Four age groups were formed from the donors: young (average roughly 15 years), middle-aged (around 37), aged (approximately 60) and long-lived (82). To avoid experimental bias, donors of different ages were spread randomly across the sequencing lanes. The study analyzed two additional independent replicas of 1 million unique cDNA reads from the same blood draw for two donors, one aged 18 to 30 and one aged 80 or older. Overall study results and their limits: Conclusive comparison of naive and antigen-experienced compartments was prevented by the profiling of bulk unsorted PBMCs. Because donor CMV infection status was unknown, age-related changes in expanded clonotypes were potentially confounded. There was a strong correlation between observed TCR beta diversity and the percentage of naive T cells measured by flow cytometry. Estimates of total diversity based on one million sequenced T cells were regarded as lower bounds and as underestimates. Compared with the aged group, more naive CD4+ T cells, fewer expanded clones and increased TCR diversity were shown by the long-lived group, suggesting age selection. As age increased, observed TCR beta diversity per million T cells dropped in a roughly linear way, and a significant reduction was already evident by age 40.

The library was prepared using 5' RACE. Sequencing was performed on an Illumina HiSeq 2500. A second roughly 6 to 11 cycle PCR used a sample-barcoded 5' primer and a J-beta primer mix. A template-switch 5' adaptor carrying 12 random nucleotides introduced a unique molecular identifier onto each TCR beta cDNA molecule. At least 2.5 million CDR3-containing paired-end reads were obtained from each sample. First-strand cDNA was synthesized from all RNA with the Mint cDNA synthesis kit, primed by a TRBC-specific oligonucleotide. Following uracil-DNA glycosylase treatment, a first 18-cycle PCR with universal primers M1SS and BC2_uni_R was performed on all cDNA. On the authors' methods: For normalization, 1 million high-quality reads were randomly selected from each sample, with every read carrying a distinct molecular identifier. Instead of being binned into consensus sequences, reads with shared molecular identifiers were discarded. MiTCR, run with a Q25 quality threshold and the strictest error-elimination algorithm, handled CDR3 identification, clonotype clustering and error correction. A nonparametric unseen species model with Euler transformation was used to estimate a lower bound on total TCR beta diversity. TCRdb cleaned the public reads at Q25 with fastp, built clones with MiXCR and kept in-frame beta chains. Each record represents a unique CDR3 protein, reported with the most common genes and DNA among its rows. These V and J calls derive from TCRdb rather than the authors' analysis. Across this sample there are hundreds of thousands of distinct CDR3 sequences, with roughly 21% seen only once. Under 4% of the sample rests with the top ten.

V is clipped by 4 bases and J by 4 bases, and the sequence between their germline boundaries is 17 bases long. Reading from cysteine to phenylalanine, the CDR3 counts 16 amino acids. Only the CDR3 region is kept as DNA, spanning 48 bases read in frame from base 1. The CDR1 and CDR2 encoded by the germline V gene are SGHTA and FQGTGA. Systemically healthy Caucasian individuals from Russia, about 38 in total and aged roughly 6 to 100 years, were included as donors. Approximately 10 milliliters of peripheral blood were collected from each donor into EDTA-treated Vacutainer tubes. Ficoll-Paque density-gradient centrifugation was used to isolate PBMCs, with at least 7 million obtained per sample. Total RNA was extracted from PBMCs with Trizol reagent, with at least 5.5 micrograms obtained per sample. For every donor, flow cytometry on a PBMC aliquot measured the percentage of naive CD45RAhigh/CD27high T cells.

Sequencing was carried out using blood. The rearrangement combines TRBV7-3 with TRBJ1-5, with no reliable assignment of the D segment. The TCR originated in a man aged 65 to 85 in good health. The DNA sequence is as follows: TGTGCCAGCAGCTCGGGCGGGCGCTCAGAAAATCAGCCCCAGCATTTT. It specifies CASSSGGRSENQPQHF. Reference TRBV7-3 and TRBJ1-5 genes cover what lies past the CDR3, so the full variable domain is GAGVSQTPSNKVTEKGKYVELRCDPISGHTALYWYRQSLGQGPEFLIYFQGTGAADDSGLPNDRFFAVRPEGSVSTLKIQRTERGDSAVYLCASSSGGRSENQPQHFGDGTRLSIL.